The clone carrying this TCR beta chain was counted between two and nine times. No antigen is known for it. Germline assignment: CDR1 LNHDA and CDR2 SQIVND (reference sequence). V shed 3 bases and J shed 5 bases, with 10 bases lying between them. This CDR3 spans 13 amino acids. These data belong to a study of T cells in Graves' hyperthyroidism and ophthalmopathy. Overall study findings and caveats: Blood shared most expanded thyroid clonotypes above 0.001.

Clinicians diagnosed patients from clinical symptoms, serum thyroxine and TRAb, thyroid ultrasound and orbital computed tomography. The source of the PBMCs was 8 to 10 ml of fresh peripheral blood. TCR beta CDR3 sequences were amplified from RNA transcripts. First-round RT-PCR with HTBI primers amplified the TCR CDR3 region. Each CDR3 protein is one row after TCRdb ran MiXCR on the multiplex PCR reads. The sample yields hundreds of thousands of distinct CDR3 sequences, roughly 40% seen once. The sample taken for sequencing was blood. The TCR originated in a man between 18 and 29 years old with Graves' hyperthyroidism. The chain couples TRBV19 to TRBJ1-2, with unresolved D. The CDR3 protein is CASSIPSSYGYTF. The DNA for the CDR3 is TGTGCCAGTAGTATTCCCTCATCATATGGCTACACCTTC.